Below are 26 T cell receptor beta chains sequenced from a single sample in a study of blood T cell repertoires in COVID-19. Only in-frame clones appear in the TCRdb table, and some are missing; sequencing was by immunoSEQ multiplex PCR. The table records under 200,000 clones, 89% of them present only once. Sequencing was carried out using PBMCs or T cells enriched from blood (not recorded which). These TCRs come from a woman aged 18-35 years who had recovered from COVID-19.

The genes are TRBV6-5 and TRBJ2-3, with 8 nucleotides matching TRBD2. The length of the CDR3 is 14 residues. Trimming at V came to 5 bases and at J to 5 bases, leaving 6 bases not matched to a gene. CDR1 is MNHEY and CDR2 is SVGAGI in the germline V gene. The CDR3 nucleotides read TGTGCCAGCAGTCTAGGACTAGCTGAAGATACGCAGTATTTT. It yields the protein CASSLGLAEDTQYF.

This rearrangement joins TRBV27 to TRBJ2-5; D is unresolved. The CDR3 is 13 residues long. Germline-derived CDR1 and CDR2 are MNHEY and SMNVEV (reference sequence). Trimming cost V 6 bases and J 0 bases, with 8 bases left between them. CDR3 DNA sequence: TGTGCCAGCAGCCTCTCGTACCAAGAGACCCAGTACTTC. Its protein product is CASSLSYQETQYF.

About this clone itself: It is unclear where the CDR3 begins or ends on the DNA, so no DNA is shown, and the CDR3 is as TCRdb lists it. This chain links TRBV24-1 with TRBJ1-1; the tabulated D call, TRBD1, remains unverified against the DNA. Germline CDR1 and CDR2: KGHDR and SFDVKD. Inclusive of both ends, the CDR3 amounts to 12 amino acids. This CDR3 reads CATSVPGTEAFF.

V usage is TRBV5-6 and J usage is TRBJ2-6; no firm D call. The V end was cut by 4 bases, the J end by 1 base, with 6 bases between. CDR1 and CDR2 from the germline V gene are SGHDT and YYEEEE. The CDR3 sequence is 14 residues long. The CDR3 DNA reads TGTGCCAGCAGCCCGAGATCTGGGGCCAACGTCCTGACTTTC. This encodes CASSPRSGANVLTF. The full variable domain, its missing parts supplied by reference TRBV5-6 and TRBJ2-6, is DAGVTQSPTHLIKTRGQQVTLRCSPKSGHDTVSWYQQALGQGPQFIFQYYEEEERQRGNFPDRFSGHQFPNYSSELNVNALLLGDSALYLCASSPRSGANVLTFGAGSRLTVL.

CDR3 DNA: TGTGCCAGCTCAAACTTCTACGAGCAGTACTTC. Translation: CASSNFYEQYF. The chain carries TRBV27 and TRBJ2-7; unclear D gene. CDR1 is MNHEY, CDR2 SMNVEV, per germline (reference sequence). CDR3 size: 11 residues. V was trimmed by 8 bases and J by 3 bases, leaving 8 bases between them.

This chain links TRBV7-2 with TRBJ1-2; 7 bases map to TRBD1. This CDR3 is built from 14 residues. V lost 1 base and J lost 12; bases outside the gene matches: 11. From germline, CDR1 is SGHTA and CDR2 FQGNSA. The CDR3 reads CASSLGLGTVIDTF. CDR3 coding DNA: TGTGCCAGCAGCTTAGGGCTCGGGACAGTAATTGACACCTTC.

This chain connects TRBV6-5 to TRBJ2-1; TRBD2 matches at 10 bases. The CDR3 consists of 14 residues. The J segment lost 3 bases and the V segment lost 4 bases, leaving 0 bases of the junction unmatched. CDR1 and CDR2 (germline): MNHEY, SVGAGI. This CDR3 reads CASSLAGGYNEQFF. The DNA for the CDR3 is TGTGCCAGCAGTTTAGCGGGAGGCTACAATGAGCAGTTCTTC.

The chain couples TRBV6-2 or TRBV6-3 to TRBJ2-2, with a weak D call TRBD1 (6 bases). The CDR3 has 18 amino acids. V was clipped by 4 bases and J by 0 bases, with 18 bases between them. CDR1 MNHEY and CDR2 SVGEGT come from the germline V gene. Written as DNA, the CDR3 is TGTGCCAGCAGTTTTCTTTGGGGGCTGACTTCGAACACCGGGGAGCTGTTTTTT. Encoded protein: CASSFLWGLTSNTGELFF.

The CDR3 here is CASSQDWDRGNYGYTF. The DNA for the CDR3 is TGTGCCAGCAGCCAAGACTGGGACAGGGGCAACTATGGCTACACCTTC. The chain recombines TRBV14 with TRBJ1-2, with 10 bases aligning to TRBD1. Per germline, CDR1 SGHDN and CDR2 FVKESK. The CDR3 covers 16 residues. V shed 0 bases and J 2 bases; nucleotides not matched to a gene: 3.

The gene calls are TRBV7-2 and TRBJ2-1, with D possibly matching TRBD1 (7 bases). Germline V CDR1 and CDR2: SGHTA, FQGNSA. The V end lost 2 bases, the J end lost 7 bases, and 12 bases lay between the germline ends. The CDR3 is made up of 14 amino acids. In DNA form, the CDR3 reads TGTGCCAGCAGCTTATCAGGGGGGAATAATGAGCAGTTCTTC. Its protein product is CASSLSGGNNEQFF.

The gene calls are TRBV19 and TRBJ2-7; TRBD1 aligns across 8 bases. The CDR3 covers 13 residues. Germline-derived CDR1 and CDR2 are LNHDA and SQIVND (reference sequence). V gave up 10 bases and J gave up 4 bases; unmatched junction bases: 9. This CDR3 is CATQGADMYEQYF. The CDR3 DNA follows: TGTGCCACCCAGGGGGCGGACATGTACGAGCAGTACTTC.

The V and J genes are TRBV6-5 and TRBJ1-1, with unresolved D. CDR1 is MNHEY, CDR2 SVGAGI, per germline. The CDR3 is 12 residues long. The ends were cut back, 6 bases at V and 3 bases at J, with 8 bases in the middle. CDR3 DNA: TGTGCCAGCAGGTCCGGGGACACTGAAGCTTTCTTT. This sequence encodes CASRSGDTEAFF.

CDR3 protein: CASSLWRTGMGGDYGYTF. As DNA, the CDR3 is TGTGCCAGCAGCTTATGGCGGACAGGGATGGGTGGGGACTATGGCTACACCTTC. This chain links TRBV7-9 with TRBJ1-2; 8 bases match TRBD1. This CDR3 is 18 amino acids long. Germline CDR1 SEHNR, CDR2 FQNEAQ (reference sequence). J gave up 3 bases and V 2 bases, and 14 bases lay outside the gene matches.

The chain uses TRBV28 and TRBJ1-2, with D possibly matching TRBD1 (6 bases). V gave up 1 base and J gave up 5 bases, with 14 bases separating them. Germline V lookup: CDR1 MDHEN, CDR2 SYDVKM. This CDR3 contains 15 residues. The CDR3 sequence is CASSLLGGAGYGYTF. CDR3 DNA sequence: TGTGCCAGCAGTTTATTAGGGGGGGCAGGATATGGCTACACCTTC.

The V and J genes are TRBV5-1 and TRBJ2-1; TRBD1 agrees at 8 bases. CDR1 and CDR2 from the germline V gene are SGHRS and YFSETQ. V dropped 2 bases and J dropped 1; count of bases not matched to a gene: 2. The CDR3 consists of 15 residues. The CDR3 here is CASSFRQGSYNEQFF. The CDR3 coding sequence is TGCGCCAGCAGCTTCAGACAGGGGTCCTACAATGAGCAGTTCTTC.

A single count supports this clone. V gene TRBV27 combines with J gene TRBJ2-7; 10 bases are shared with TRBD2. The V and J ends lost 1 base and 4 bases, in that order; junction bases with no gene match: 7. CDR3 length equals 16 residues. Germline-derived CDR1 and CDR2 are MNHEY and SMNVEV (reference sequence). In DNA form, the CDR3 reads TGTGCCAGCAGTTTATTGCAGCGGGAGGGCCCATACGAGCAGTACTTC. It encodes CASSLLQREGPYEQYF.

The chain combines TRBV3-1 (or the pseudogene TRBV3-2) with TRBJ2-1; TRBD1 agrees at 8 bases. CDR3 size: 15 residues. Germline values: CDR1 LGHDT, CDR2 YNNKEL (reference sequence). V lost 3 bases, J lost 6 bases, and 7 bases stayed unmatched. CDR3 coding DNA: TGTGCCAGCAGCCAGGTCAGGGGGCGCGGCAATGAGCAGTTCTTC. Residues: CASSQVRGRGNEQFF.

V usage is TRBV27 and J usage is TRBJ1-1, with 7 nucleotides matching TRBD1. The CDR3 loop spans 14 amino acids. Germline lookup yields CDR1 MNHEY and CDR2 SMNVEV (reference sequence). Trimming took 2 bases from V and 6 from J; bases not matched to a gene: 6. The CDR3 loop reads CASSLVQGMSEAFF. The CDR3 bases are TGTGCCAGCAGTTTAGTACAGGGGATGTCTGAAGCTTTCTTT.

This sequence joins TRBV7-2 and TRBJ2-3, with TRBD2 identical over 12 bases. The CDR3 is 17 residues long. Germline assignment: CDR1 SGHTA and CDR2 FQGNSA. V gave up 5 bases and J gave up 1 base; unmatched junction bases: 7. The chain's CDR3 is CASSPRLAGAGTDTQYF. DNA of the CDR3: TGTGCCAGCAGCCCGAGACTAGCGGGGGCCGGCACAGATACGCAGTATTTT.

V is TRBV2 and J is TRBJ2-7; 8 bases fit TRBD2. V lost 3 bases and J lost 3; bases outside the gene matches: 4. The CDR3 totals 14 residues. CDR1 is SNHLY and CDR2 is FYNNEI in the germline V gene. CDR3 DNA: TGTGCCAGCAGTGAGGGCGGGAGGATCTACGAGCAGTACTTC. This encodes CASSEGGRIYEQYF.

This clone was counted between two and nine times. V and J are TRBV27 and TRBJ1-2; D gene unclear. The CDR3 sequence is 13 residues long. CDR1 is MNHEY and CDR2 is SMNVEV in the germline V gene (reference sequence). V was shortened by 3 bases and J by 2 bases, with 7 bases between the two germline ends. CDR3 nucleotides: TGTGCCAGCAGTTTCCCGGGGAACTATGGCTACACCTTC. Residues: CASSFPGNYGYTF.

The chain employs TRBV19 and TRBJ2-5; 10 nucleotides match TRBD2. The V and J ends lost 1 base and 5 bases, in that order; junction bases with no gene match: 4. There are 15 residues in the CDR3. CDR1 LNHDA and CDR2 SQIVND come from the germline V gene (reference sequence). CDR3 nucleotides: TGTGCCAGTAGTATAGCTAGCGGGAGTCAGGAGACCCAGTACTTC. This translates into CASSIASGSQETQYF.

J is TRBJ1-3 and V is TRBV27; 7 positions match TRBD1. The CDR3 sequence is 15 residues long. The V and J ends lost 5 bases and 0 bases, in that order; junction bases with no gene match: 4. The germline gives CDR1 MNHEY, CDR2 SMNVEV (reference sequence). Here the CDR3 DNA reads TGTGCCAGCAGTATACAGGGGTCCTCTGGAAACACCATATATTTT. Residues: CASSIQGSSGNTIYF.

The rearrangement joins TRBV25-1 to TRBJ2-3; TRBD2 is a possible D gene (5 bases). Trimming removed 5 bases from V and 5 bases from J, with 11 bases in between. The germline gives CDR1 MGHDK, CDR2 SYGVNS. This CDR3 has 13 amino acids. CDR3 sequence (DNA): TGTGCCAGCAGTAGGGTGGGAGTAGATACGCAGTATTTT. Translating it yields CASSRVGVDTQYF.

The rearrangement joins TRBV7-9 to TRBJ2-3, with 9 bases identical to TRBD2. J lost 1 base, V lost 5 bases, and 4 bases had no gene match. Looked up from germline, CDR1 is SEHNR and CDR2 is FQNEAQ (reference sequence). This CDR3 comprises 15 residues. CDR3 amino acids: CASSRIAGGTDTQYF. For the CDR3, the DNA is TGTGCCAGCAGCCGGATAGCGGGAGGCACAGATACGCAGTATTTT.

The rearrangement joins TRBV6-1 to TRBJ2-1; TRBD2 aligns across 12 bases. The V gene's germline CDR1 is MNHNS and CDR2 SASEGT. This CDR3 contains 16 residues. J lost 8 bases, V lost 1 base, and 6 bases had no gene match. CDR3 bases: TGTGCCAGCAGTGAAGTAGAGACTAGCGGGAGTGATGAGCAGTTCTTC. Translated, it gives CASSEVETSGSDEQFF.